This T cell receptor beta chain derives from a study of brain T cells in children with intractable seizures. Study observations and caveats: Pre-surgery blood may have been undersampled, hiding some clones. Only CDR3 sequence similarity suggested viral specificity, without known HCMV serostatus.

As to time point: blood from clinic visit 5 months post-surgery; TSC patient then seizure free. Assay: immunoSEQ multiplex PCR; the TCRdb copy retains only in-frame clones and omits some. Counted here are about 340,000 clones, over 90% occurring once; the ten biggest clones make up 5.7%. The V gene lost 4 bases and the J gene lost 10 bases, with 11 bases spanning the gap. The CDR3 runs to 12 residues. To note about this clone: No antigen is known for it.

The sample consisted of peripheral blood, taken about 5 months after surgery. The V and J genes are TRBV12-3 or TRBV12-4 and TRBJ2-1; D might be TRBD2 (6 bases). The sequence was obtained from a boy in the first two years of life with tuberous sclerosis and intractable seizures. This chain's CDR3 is CASSWGRREQFF. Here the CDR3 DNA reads TGTGCCAGCAGTTGGGGGAGGCGCGAGCAGTTCTTC.